Listed below are T cell receptor beta chains from one sample, sequenced in a study of Ad26.COV2.S vaccination and SARS-CoV-2 variants. The assay was immunoSEQ multiplex PCR, and TCRdb's table has in-frame clones only and misses some. The sample consists of roughly 460,000 clones, 80% to 90% of them appearing once. Sample: peripheral blood, taken in a trial of Ad26.COV2.S vaccine versus placebo. The source is a person aged 18-60 years who received the Ad26.COV2.S COVID-19 vaccine or a placebo. Each CDR3 is given with its conserved first and last residue. The order of the fields is V gene, J gene, D gene, clone size, CDR3 DNA, CDR3 protein. The D gene is left open where the match is weak. Where a row states a size, it is once, few, many or the class of an expanded clone; other rows omit it.

V: TRBV29-1; J: TRBJ1-1; D: TRBD1; size: NA; DNA: TGCAGCGTTTGGGGACAGGGGGGTATGAACACTGAAGCTTTCTTT; CDR3: CSVWGQGGMNTEAFF
V: TRBV19; J: TRBJ1-2; D: NA; size: once; DNA: TGTGCCAGTAGTCGTATCGGTATCTTTAACTATGGCTACACCTTC; CDR3: CASSRIGIFNYGYTF
V: TRBV18; J: TRBJ2-5; D: NA; size: NA; DNA: TGTGCCAGCTCAGTGGGGTCCCAAGAGACCCAGTACTTC; CDR3: CASSVGSQETQYF
V: TRBV7-8; J: TRBJ1-6; D: NA; size: NA; DNA: TGTGCCAGCAGCTTAGGGGTACAGTCACCCCTCCACTTT; CDR3: CASSLGVQSPLHF
V: TRBV6-5; J: TRBJ2-7; D: TRBD2; size: NA; DNA: TGTGCCAGCAGGGTAGCGGGGGCCTACGAGCAGTACTTC; CDR3: CASRVAGAYEQYF
V: TRBV6-5; J: TRBJ2-3; D: NA; size: NA; DNA: TGTGCCAGCAGTTATTCCTACTTGGGGGCAGATACGCAGTATTTT; CDR3: CASSYSYLGADTQYF
V: TRBV6-5; J: TRBJ1-1; D: NA; size: NA; DNA: TGTGCCAGCACTCCCCCGGGACACACTGAAGCTTTCTTT; CDR3: CASTPPGHTEAFF
V: TRBV3-1/TRBV3-2; J: TRBJ2-2; D: NA; size: NA; DNA: TGTGCCAGCAGCCCAACAGGGAACACCGGGGAGCTGTTTTTT; CDR3: CASSPTGNTGELFF
V: TRBV6-6; J: TRBJ2-2; D: NA; size: NA; DNA: TGTGCCAGCAGTTACTGGGACGGGGAGCTGTTTTTT; CDR3: CASSYWDGELFF
V: TRBV11-1; J: TRBJ2-1; D: NA; size: NA; DNA: TGTGCCAGCAGCCCCCGCGTTAGCTCCTACAATGAGCAGTTCTTC; CDR3: CASSPRVSSYNEQFF
V: TRBV13; J: TRBJ1-2; D: TRBD1; size: NA; DNA: TGTGCCAGCAGCCTAAGGGGACAGGGGGCACATAACTATGGCTACACCTTC; CDR3: CASSLRGQGAHNYGYTF
V: TRBV28; J: TRBJ1-1; D: TRBD1; size: NA; DNA: TGTGCCAGCAGTTTGGGACAGGGGGCAGGTTGGACTGAAGCTTTCTTT; CDR3: CASSLGQGAGWTEAFF
V: TRBV18; J: TRBJ2-1; D: NA; size: NA; DNA: TGTGCCAGCTCACTCACTTTCCCGGTCTACAATGAGCAGTTCTTC; CDR3: CASSLTFPVYNEQFF
V: TRBV28; J: TRBJ1-1; D: NA; size: once; DNA: TGTGCCAGCAGTTTAGCGAAGGTGCCGAACACTGAAGCTTTCTTT; CDR3: CASSLAKVPNTEAFF
V: TRBV6-4; J: TRBJ1-2; D: TRBD1; size: once; DNA: TGTGCCAGCACCCTTAGACAGGGGGCGACTAACTATGGCTACACCTTC; CDR3: CASTLRQGATNYGYTF
V: TRBV9; J: TRBJ1-5; D: TRBD1; size: NA; DNA: TGTGCCAGCAGCAGAGGGGGCGGCAATCAGCCCCAGCATTTT; CDR3: CASSRGGGNQPQHF
V: TRBV7-3; J: TRBJ2-2; D: NA; size: once; DNA: TGTGCCAGCAGCTCAAGACAGGGAGGCTTCACCACCGGGGAGCTGTTTTTT; CDR3: CASSSRQGGFTTGELFF
V: TRBV12-3/TRBV12-4; J: TRBJ1-1; D: TRBD1; size: NA; DNA: TGTGCCAGCAGGACGACAGGGGGCTTGGAAGCTTTCTTT; CDR3: CASRTTGGLEAFF
V: TRBV7-2; J: TRBJ1-1; D: NA; size: NA; DNA: TGTGCCAGCGGGCAGACCTTTGTCACTGAAGCTTTCTTT; CDR3: CASGQTFVTEAFF
V: TRBV6-2/TRBV6-3; J: TRBJ2-1; D: TRBD1; size: NA; DNA: TGTGCCAGCAGTTACTCCAGGGGGTGGACAGGGAGTGGCAAGTTCTTC; CDR3: CASSYSRGWTGSGKFF
V: TRBV28; J: TRBJ1-5; D: NA; size: NA; DNA: TGTGCCAGCAGTTTAATTGCGATAAAGAGACACAGGGAGATTCAGCCCCAGCATTTT; CDR3: CASSLIAIKRHREIQPQHF
V: TRBV4-1; J: TRBJ1-4; D: NA; size: NA; DNA: TGCGCCAGCAGCCAAAGGGCGGGGGTGAGGGAAAAACTGTTTTTT; CDR3: CASSQRAGVREKLFF
V: TRBV19; J: TRBJ1-3; D: TRBD1; size: few; DNA: TGTGCCAGTAGTAAGGACAGGGGGCCTGGAAACACCATATATTTT; CDR3: CASSKDRGPGNTIYF
V: TRBV27; J: TRBJ1-5; D: NA; size: NA; DNA: TGTGCCAGCAGTTTTCGAGCTAGCAATCAGCCCCAGCATTTT; CDR3: CASSFRASNQPQHF
V: TRBV7-2; J: TRBJ2-5; D: NA; size: NA; DNA: TGTGCCAGCAGCTTAACTGGGGGGCCCCAGGGGGAGACCCAGTACTTC; CDR3: CASSLTGGPQGETQYF
V: TRBV30; J: TRBJ2-5; D: NA; size: NA; DNA: TGTGCCTGGAGTCCTGGCAGACAAGAGACCCAGTACTTC; CDR3: CAWSPGRQETQYF
V: TRBV6-5; J: TRBJ2-5; D: TRBD2; size: NA; DNA: TGTGCCAGCACTAGCCCGGGACTAGCGGTCGGGACCCAGTACTTC; CDR3: CASTSPGLAVGTQYF
V: TRBV28; J: TRBJ2-6; D: NA; size: NA; DNA: TGTGCCAGCAGTTCTTTTACAGGATCTGGGGCCAACGTCCTGACTTTC; CDR3: CASSSFTGSGANVLTF
V: TRBV4-1; J: TRBJ2-5; D: NA; size: once; DNA: TGCGCCAGCAGCCCCTTAGGTCCCCGGGACTCGGGGTTCCAAGAGACCCAGTACTTC; CDR3: CASSPLGPRDSGFQETQYF
V: TRBV7-9; J: TRBJ2-6; D: TRBD2; size: NA; DNA: TGTGCCAGCAGCTTAGGTAGTAGCGGGGCCATCTCTGGGGCCAACGTCCTGACTTTC; CDR3: CASSLGSSGAISGANVLTF
V: TRBV12-3/TRBV12-4; J: TRBJ1-5; D: TRBD1; size: NA; DNA: TGTGCCAGCTCTTTGGACAGGAATCAGCCCCAGCATTTT; CDR3: CASSLDRNQPQHF
V: TRBV9; J: TRBJ2-5; D: NA; size: NA; DNA: TGTGCCAGCAGCCCAGGACAGCTTCAAGAGACCCAGTACTTC; CDR3: CASSPGQLQETQYF
V: TRBV7-9; J: TRBJ2-1; D: TRBD2; size: NA; DNA: TGTGCCAGCAACGACGCGGGAGCCTACAATGAGCAGTTCTTC; CDR3: CASNDAGAYNEQFF
V: TRBV6-4; J: TRBJ1-5; D: NA; size: few; DNA: TGTGCCAGCGCCATTGGGGAAAATCAGCCCCAGCATTTT; CDR3: CASAIGENQPQHF
V: TRBV30; J: TRBJ1-1; D: NA; size: NA; DNA: TGTGCCTGGAGTGTAGGAGGGAGCGGCACTGAAGCTTTCTTT; CDR3: CAWSVGGSGTEAFF
V: TRBV5-1; J: TRBJ1-2; D: NA; size: NA; DNA: TGCGCCAGCAGCTTGGGACAGGCATCTGGCTATGGCTACACCTTC; CDR3: CASSLGQASGYGYTF
V: TRBV7-9; J: TRBJ2-7; D: NA; size: NA; DNA: TGTGCCAGCAGCGTAAAGGGTGTGACCTCCTCCTACGAGCAGTACTTC; CDR3: CASSVKGVTSSYEQYF
V: TRBV2; J: TRBJ1-4; D: NA; size: NA; DNA: TGTGCCAGCAGTGACGGCAATAATGAAAAACTGTTTTTT; CDR3: CASSDGNNEKLFF
V: TRBV6-2/TRBV6-3; J: TRBJ1-6; D: TRBD1; size: once; DNA: TGTGCCAGCAGTTACACCATTTCCGGGACAGGGAAAATGGATTCACCCCTCCACTTT; CDR3: CASSYTISGTGKMDSPLHF
V: TRBV29-1; J: TRBJ1-3; D: NA; size: NA; DNA: TGCAGCGTTGGCGGTGGCTCTGGAAACACCATATATTTT; CDR3: CSVGGGSGNTIYF
V: TRBV4-3; J: TRBJ1-2; D: NA; size: NA; DNA: TGCGCCAGCAGCCCCCGCCTGGGGGGAGGAAATGGCTACACCTTC; CDR3: CASSPRLGGGNGYTF
V: TRBV9; J: TRBJ1-2; D: NA; size: NA; DNA: TGTGCCAGCAGCGCCGCCAGCTATGGCTACACCTTC; CDR3: CASSAASYGYTF
V: TRBV29-1; J: TRBJ1-3; D: NA; size: NA; DNA: TGCAGCGTTGGACAGGACTCTGGAAACACCATATATTTT; CDR3: CSVGQDSGNTIYF
V: TRBV25-1; J: TRBJ2-2; D: NA; size: NA; DNA: TGTGCCACCAGGGGGGACGGAGCGAACACCGGGGAGCTGTTTTTT; CDR3: CATRGDGANTGELFF
V: TRBV7-9; J: TRBJ1-3; D: NA; size: few; DNA: TGTGCCAGCAGCTCGCGGCCGTTAGTGACTGGAAACACCATATATTTT; CDR3: CASSSRPLVTGNTIYF
V: TRBV28; J: TRBJ2-3; D: TRBD1; size: NA; DNA: TGTGCCAGCGCCACTACAGGGGGCCCCAGGGTCGGTACGCAGTATTTT; CDR3: CASATTGGPRVGTQYF
V: TRBV7-2; J: TRBJ2-5; D: TRBD2; size: NA; DNA: TGTGCCAGCAGCCTTAGCGGGATTCAAGAGACCCAGTACTTC; CDR3: CASSLSGIQETQYF
V: TRBV6-5; J: TRBJ1-4; D: NA; size: NA; DNA: TGTGCCAGCAGTCGGACACTTTCAACTAATGAAAAACTGTTTTTT; CDR3: CASSRTLSTNEKLFF
V: TRBV5-1; J: TRBJ2-5; D: NA; size: NA; DNA: TGCGCCAGCAGCCGGACGGACCAAGAGACCCAGTACTTC; CDR3: CASSRTDQETQYF
V: TRBV6-2/TRBV6-3; J: TRBJ1-6; D: NA; size: NA; DNA: TGTGCCAGCAGTCCCCTTGACAGAGATAATTCACCCCTCCACTTT; CDR3: CASSPLDRDNSPLHF
V: TRBV6-2/TRBV6-3; J: TRBJ1-5; D: TRBD1; size: NA; DNA: TGTGCCAGCAGTCCCCGGGGACAGGGGGACAATCAGCCCCAGCATTTT; CDR3: CASSPRGQGDNQPQHF
V: TRBV4-1; J: TRBJ2-7; D: NA; size: NA; DNA: TGCGCCAGCAGCTTCTTTACCGGGAGTTCCGAGCAGTACTTC; CDR3: CASSFFTGSSEQYF
V: TRBV9; J: TRBJ1-2; D: TRBD1; size: NA; DNA: TGTGCCAGCAGCGTCCGGGACAGGGGATTCCATGGCTACACCTTC; CDR3: CASSVRDRGFHGYTF
V: TRBV15; J: TRBJ2-1; D: NA; size: NA; DNA: TGTGCCACCAGCAGAGACAGGGGCGCCACTTCCTACAATGAGCAGTTCTTC; CDR3: CATSRDRGATSYNEQFF
V: TRBV5-1; J: TRBJ1-1; D: NA; size: NA; DNA: TGCGCCAGCAGCCAGGCCTCTTCTGAAGCTTTCTTT; CDR3: CASSQASSEAFF